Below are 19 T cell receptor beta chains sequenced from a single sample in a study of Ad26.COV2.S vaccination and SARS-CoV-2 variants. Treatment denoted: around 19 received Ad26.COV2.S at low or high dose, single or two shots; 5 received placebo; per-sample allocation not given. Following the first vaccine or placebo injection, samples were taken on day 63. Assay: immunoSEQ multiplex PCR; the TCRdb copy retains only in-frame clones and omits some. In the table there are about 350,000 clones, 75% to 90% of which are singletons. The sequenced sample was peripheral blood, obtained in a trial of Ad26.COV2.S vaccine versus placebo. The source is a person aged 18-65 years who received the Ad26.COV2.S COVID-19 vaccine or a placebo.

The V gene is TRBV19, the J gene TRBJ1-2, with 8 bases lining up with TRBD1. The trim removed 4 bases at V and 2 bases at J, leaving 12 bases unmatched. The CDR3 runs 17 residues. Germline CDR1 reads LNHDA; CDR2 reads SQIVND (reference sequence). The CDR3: CASSTLAGGQGNYGYTF. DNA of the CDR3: TGTGCCAGTAGTACCCTCGCAGGCGGACAGGGCAACTATGGCTACACCTTC.

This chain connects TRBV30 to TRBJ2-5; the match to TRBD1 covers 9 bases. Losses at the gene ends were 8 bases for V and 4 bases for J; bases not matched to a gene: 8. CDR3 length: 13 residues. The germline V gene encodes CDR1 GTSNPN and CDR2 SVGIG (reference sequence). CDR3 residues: CARTVGQGETQYF. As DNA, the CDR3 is TGTGCCCGGACGGTGGGACAGGGAGAGACCCAGTACTTC.

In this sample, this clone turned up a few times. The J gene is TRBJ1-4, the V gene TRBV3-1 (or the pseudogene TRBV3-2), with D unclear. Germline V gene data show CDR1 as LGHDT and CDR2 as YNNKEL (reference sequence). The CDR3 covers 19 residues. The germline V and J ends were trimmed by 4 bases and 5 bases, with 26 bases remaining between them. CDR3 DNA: TGTGCCAGCAGCCCCCGCATGGCAGGTCCTTGGGGAAAAAATGAAAAACTGTTTTTT. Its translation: CASSPRMAGPWGKNEKLFF.

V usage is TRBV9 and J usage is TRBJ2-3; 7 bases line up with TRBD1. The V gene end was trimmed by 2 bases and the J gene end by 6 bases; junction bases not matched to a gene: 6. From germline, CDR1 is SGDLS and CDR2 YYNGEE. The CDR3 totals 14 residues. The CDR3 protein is CASSVTGAWDTQYF. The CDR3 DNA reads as TGTGCCAGCAGCGTCACAGGGGCTTGGGATACGCAGTATTTT.

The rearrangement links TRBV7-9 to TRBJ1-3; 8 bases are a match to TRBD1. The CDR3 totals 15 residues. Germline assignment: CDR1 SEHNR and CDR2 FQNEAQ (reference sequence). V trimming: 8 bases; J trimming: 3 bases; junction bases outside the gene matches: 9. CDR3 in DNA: TGTGCCAGCCAGACAGGGGAATCATTTGGAAACACCATATATTTT. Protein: CASQTGESFGNTIYF. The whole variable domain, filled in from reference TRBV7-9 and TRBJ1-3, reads DTGVSQNPRHKITKRGQNVTFRCDPISEHNRLYWYRQTLGQGPEFLTYFQNEAQLEKSRLLSDRFSAERPKGSFSTLEIQRTEQGDSAMYLCASQTGESFGNTIYFGEGSWLTVV.

The CDR3 loop reads CASSRPGIEYNSPLHF. The CDR3 bases are TGTGCCAGCAGCCGCCCCGGAATCGAATATAATTCACCCCTCCACTTT. J is TRBJ1-6 and V is TRBV7-2; D unclear. The V end lost 5 bases, the J end lost 4 bases, and 15 bases lay between the germline ends. Germline loops: CDR1 SGHTA, CDR2 FQGNSA. The CDR3 has 16 amino acids.

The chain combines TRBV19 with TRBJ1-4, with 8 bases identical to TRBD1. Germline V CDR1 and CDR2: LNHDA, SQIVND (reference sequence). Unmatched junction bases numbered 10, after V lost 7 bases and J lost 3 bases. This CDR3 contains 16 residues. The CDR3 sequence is CASTMDRANSNEKLFF. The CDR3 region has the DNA TGTGCCAGTACCATGGACAGGGCCAATTCTAATGAAAAACTGTTTTTT.

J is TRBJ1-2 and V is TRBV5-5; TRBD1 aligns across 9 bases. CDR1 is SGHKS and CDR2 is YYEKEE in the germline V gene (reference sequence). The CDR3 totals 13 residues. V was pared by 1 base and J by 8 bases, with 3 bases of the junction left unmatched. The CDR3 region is CASSLRTGEGYTF. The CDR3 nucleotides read TGTGCCAGCAGCTTGAGGACAGGGGAAGGCTACACCTTC.

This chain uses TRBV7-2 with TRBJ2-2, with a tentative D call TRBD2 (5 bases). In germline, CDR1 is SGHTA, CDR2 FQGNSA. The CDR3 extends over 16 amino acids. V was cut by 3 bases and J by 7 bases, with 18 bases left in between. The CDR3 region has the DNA TGTGCCAGCAGCTTTCAAGGACCCACTCGGGGCGGGGAGCTGTTTTTT. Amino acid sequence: CASSFQGPTRGGELFF.

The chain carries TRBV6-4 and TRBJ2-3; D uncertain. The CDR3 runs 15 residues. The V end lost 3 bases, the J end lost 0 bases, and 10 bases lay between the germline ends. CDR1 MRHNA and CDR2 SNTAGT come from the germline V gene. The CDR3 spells CASSESQDSTDTQYF. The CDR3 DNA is TGTGCCAGCAGTGAATCCCAGGACAGCACAGATACGCAGTATTTT.

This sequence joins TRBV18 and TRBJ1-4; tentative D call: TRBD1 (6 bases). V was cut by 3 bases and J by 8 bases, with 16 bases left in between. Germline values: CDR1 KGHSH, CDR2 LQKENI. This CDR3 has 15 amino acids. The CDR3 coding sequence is TGTGCCAGCTCACCCTCCGGGGGCGCAGGGGAAAAACTGTTTTTT. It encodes CASSPSGGAGEKLFF.

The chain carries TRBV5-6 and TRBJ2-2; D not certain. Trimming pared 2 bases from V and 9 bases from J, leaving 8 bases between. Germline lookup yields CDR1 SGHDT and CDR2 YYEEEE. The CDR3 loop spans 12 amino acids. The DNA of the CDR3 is TGTGCCAGCAGCTTAGCTGCCCGGGAGCTGTTTTTT. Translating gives CASSLAARELFF.

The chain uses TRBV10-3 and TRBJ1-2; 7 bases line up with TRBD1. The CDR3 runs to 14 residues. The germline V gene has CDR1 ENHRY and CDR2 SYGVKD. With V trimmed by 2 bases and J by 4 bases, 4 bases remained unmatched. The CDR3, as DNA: TGTGCCATCAGTGAGCTGACAGGGTCCTATGGCTACACCTTC. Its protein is CAISELTGSYGYTF.

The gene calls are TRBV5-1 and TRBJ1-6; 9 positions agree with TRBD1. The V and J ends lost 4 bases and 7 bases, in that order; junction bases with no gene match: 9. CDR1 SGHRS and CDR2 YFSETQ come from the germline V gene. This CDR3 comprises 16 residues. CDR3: CASSVHRTGENSPLHF. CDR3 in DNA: TGCGCCAGCAGCGTTCATAGGACAGGGGAAAATTCACCCCTCCACTTT.

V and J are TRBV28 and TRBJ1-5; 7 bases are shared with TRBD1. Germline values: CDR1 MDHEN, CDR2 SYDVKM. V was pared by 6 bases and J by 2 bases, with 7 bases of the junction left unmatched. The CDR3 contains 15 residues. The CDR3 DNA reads TGTGCCAGCAGGGACAGGAGGTTTGGCAATCAGCCCCAGCATTTT. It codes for CASRDRRFGNQPQHF. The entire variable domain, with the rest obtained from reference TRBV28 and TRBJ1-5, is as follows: DVKVTQSSRYLVKRTGEKVFLECVQDMDHENMFWYRQDPGLGLRLIYFSYDVKMKEKGDIPEGYSVSREKKERFSLILESASTNQTSMYLCASRDRRFGNQPQHFGDGTRLSIL.

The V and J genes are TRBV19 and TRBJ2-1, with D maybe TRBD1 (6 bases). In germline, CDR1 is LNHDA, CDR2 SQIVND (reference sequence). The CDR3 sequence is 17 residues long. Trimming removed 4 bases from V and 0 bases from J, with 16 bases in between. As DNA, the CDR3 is TGTGCCAGTAGTACCGTTGTGGGGGCGAGCTCCTACAATGAGCAGTTCTTC. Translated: CASSTVVGASSYNEQFF.

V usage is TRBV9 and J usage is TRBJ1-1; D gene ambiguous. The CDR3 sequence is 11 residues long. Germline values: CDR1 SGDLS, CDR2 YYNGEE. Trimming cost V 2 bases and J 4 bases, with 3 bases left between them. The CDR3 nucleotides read TGTGCCAGCAGCGTTAGCACTGAAGCTTTCTTT. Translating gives CASSVSTEAFF.

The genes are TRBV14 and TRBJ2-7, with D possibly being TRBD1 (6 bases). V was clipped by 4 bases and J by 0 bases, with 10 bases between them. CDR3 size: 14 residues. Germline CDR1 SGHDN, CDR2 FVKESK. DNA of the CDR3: TGTGCCAGCAGCCGGGACAAGAGCTCCTACGAGCAGTACTTC. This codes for CASSRDKSSYEQYF.

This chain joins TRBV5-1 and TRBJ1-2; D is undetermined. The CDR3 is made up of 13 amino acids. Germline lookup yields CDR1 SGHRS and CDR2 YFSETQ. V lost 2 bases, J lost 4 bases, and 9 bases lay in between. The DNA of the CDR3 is TGCGCCAGCAGCTTTAACGGTGTCTATGGCTACACCTTC. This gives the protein CASSFNGVYGYTF.